Listed below are T cell receptor beta chains from one sample, sequenced in a study of identifying expanded T cells in peripheral blood. Data came from immunoSEQ multiplex PCR; TCRdb stores just in-frame clones and leaves some out. The repertoire holds 81,000 or so clones, with around 84% as singletons. Sequenced sample: blood. The receptors come from a person between 18 and 75 years old in good health. CDR3s include the opening cysteine and the closing phenylalanine or tryptophan. D genes are given only for firm matches. Only part of the rows carry a size: once, few, many, or a class if the clone is expanded.

v_call: TRBV10-2; d_call: TRBD2; j_call: TRBJ2-1; clone_size: NA; cdr3_aa: CASRTGTSNEQFF; cdr3_nt: TGCGCCAGCAGAACCGGGACTAGCAATGAGCAGTTCTTC
v_call: TRBV7-9; d_call: NA; j_call: TRBJ2-3; clone_size: NA; cdr3_aa: CASRSPGVTDTQYF; cdr3_nt: TGTGCCAGCAGATCGCCCGGAGTCACAGATACGCAGTATTTT
v_call: TRBV9; d_call: TRBD2; j_call: TRBJ2-3; clone_size: NA; cdr3_aa: CASSATPSGWGTQYF; cdr3_nt: TGTGCCAGCAGCGCCACGCCTAGCGGATGGGGTACGCAGTATTTT
v_call: TRBV4-1; d_call: NA; j_call: TRBJ2-2; clone_size: NA; cdr3_aa: CASSPMGGANTGELFF; cdr3_nt: TGCGCCAGCAGCCCTATGGGCGGGGCTAACACCGGGGAGCTGTTTTTT
v_call: TRBV4-3; d_call: TRBD2; j_call: TRBJ2-1; clone_size: once; cdr3_aa: CASSLTSGTWNEQFF; cdr3_nt: TGCGCCAGCAGCCTTACTAGCGGGACTTGGAATGAGCAGTTCTTC
v_call: TRBV28; d_call: NA; j_call: TRBJ1-3; clone_size: once; cdr3_aa: CASSFPGTGNTIYF; cdr3_nt: TGTGCCAGCAGTTTCCCGGGGACCGGAAACACCATATATTTT
v_call: TRBV7-9; d_call: TRBD1; j_call: TRBJ1-4; clone_size: NA; cdr3_aa: CASSTPTGREKLFF; cdr3_nt: TGTGCCAGCAGCACTCCGACAGGGAGAGAAAAACTGTTTTTT
v_call: TRBV7-9; d_call: NA; j_call: TRBJ2-2; clone_size: NA; cdr3_aa: CASSSRSAGELFF; cdr3_nt: TGTGCCAGCAGCTCCCGTAGTGCCGGGGAGCTGTTTTTT
v_call: TRBV7-2; d_call: NA; j_call: TRBJ2-1; clone_size: once; cdr3_aa: CASSTTIDYNEQFF; cdr3_nt: TGTGCCAGCAGCACAACTATCGACTACAATGAGCAGTTCTTC
v_call: TRBV5-1; d_call: NA; j_call: TRBJ2-5; clone_size: NA; cdr3_aa: CASSPAGWETQYF; cdr3_nt: TGCGCCAGCAGCCCCGCGGGGTGGGAGACCCAGTACTTC
v_call: TRBV6-4; d_call: NA; j_call: TRBJ2-2; clone_size: NA; cdr3_aa: CASSDSGLHTGELFF; cdr3_nt: TGTGCCAGCAGTGACTCGGGACTTCACACCGGGGAGCTGTTTTTT
v_call: TRBV9; d_call: TRBD1; j_call: TRBJ2-5; clone_size: few; cdr3_aa: CASSATTGGAETQYF; cdr3_nt: TGTGCCAGCAGCGCCACGACAGGGGGCGCAGAGACCCAGTACTTC
v_call: TRBV9; d_call: TRBD2; j_call: TRBJ2-7; clone_size: NA; cdr3_aa: CASSVGREGRHEQYF; cdr3_nt: TGTGCCAGCAGCGTAGGGCGGGAGGGCCGCCACGAGCAGTACTTC
v_call: TRBV14; d_call: TRBD1; j_call: TRBJ2-7; clone_size: NA; cdr3_aa: CASSQLTGASYEQYF; cdr3_nt: TGTGCCAGCAGCCAACTTACAGGGGCCTCCTACGAGCAGTACTTC
v_call: TRBV29-1; d_call: NA; j_call: TRBJ2-1; clone_size: once; cdr3_aa: CSVERSEDYRPLNEQFF; cdr3_nt: TGCAGCGTTGAACGATCGGAGGACTACCGGCCACTCAATGAGCAGTTCTTC
v_call: TRBV9; d_call: TRBD1; j_call: TRBJ2-7; clone_size: few; cdr3_aa: CASSTGTGGHEQYF; cdr3_nt: TGTGCCAGCAGCACCGGGACAGGGGGCCACGAGCAGTACTTC
v_call: TRBV4-3; d_call: NA; j_call: TRBJ2-3; clone_size: NA; cdr3_aa: CASSQVPGQGVPRGGDTQYF; cdr3_nt: TGCGCCAGCAGCCAAGTCCCGGGACAGGGTGTCCCCCGGGGGGGAGATACGCAGTATTTT
v_call: TRBV6-1; d_call: TRBD2; j_call: TRBJ2-1; clone_size: NA; cdr3_aa: CASSEALAGPREQFF; cdr3_nt: TGTGCCAGCAGTGAAGCGCTAGCGGGACCCCGAGAGCAGTTCTTC
v_call: TRBV9; d_call: NA; j_call: TRBJ2-2; clone_size: few; cdr3_aa: CASSVYGENTGELFF; cdr3_nt: TGTGCCAGCAGCGTATACGGGGAGAACACCGGGGAGCTGTTTTTT
v_call: TRBV4-2; d_call: NA; j_call: TRBJ2-3; clone_size: NA; cdr3_aa: CASSQVGQGKDTQYF; cdr3_nt: TGTGCCAGCAGCCAAGTGGGCCAGGGGAAAGATACGCAGTATTTT
v_call: TRBV7-8; d_call: TRBD2; j_call: TRBJ2-1; clone_size: once; cdr3_aa: CASSSGPLAGKSNEQFF; cdr3_nt: TGTGCCAGCAGCTCCGGCCCCCTAGCGGGAAAATCTAATGAGCAGTTCTTC
v_call: TRBV14; d_call: TRBD2; j_call: TRBJ2-1; clone_size: NA; cdr3_aa: CASSPRLAGGEQFF; cdr3_nt: TGTGCCAGCAGCCCCAGACTAGCGGGAGGTGAGCAGTTCTTC
v_call: TRBV19; d_call: NA; j_call: TRBJ2-2; clone_size: once; cdr3_aa: CASSTGLNTGELFF; cdr3_nt: TGTGCCAGTAGTACGGGACTGAACACCGGGGAGCTGTTTTTT
v_call: TRBV28; d_call: NA; j_call: TRBJ1-5; clone_size: NA; cdr3_aa: CASSDPRGYSNQPQHF; cdr3_nt: TGTGCCAGCAGCGATCCTAGGGGATATAGCAATCAGCCCCAGCATTTT
v_call: TRBV7-2; d_call: NA; j_call: TRBJ1-4; clone_size: NA; cdr3_aa: CASSLGSVNGNEKLFF; cdr3_nt: TGTGCCAGCAGCTTAGGTTCCGTCAATGGGAATGAAAAACTGTTTTTT
v_call: TRBV10-2; d_call: TRBD2; j_call: TRBJ2-1; clone_size: NA; cdr3_aa: CASSLAGGKGEQFF; cdr3_nt: TGCGCCAGCTCACTAGCGGGAGGAAAAGGTGAGCAGTTCTTC
v_call: TRBV2; d_call: TRBD1; j_call: TRBJ2-7; clone_size: NA; cdr3_aa: CASSTRTGAYEQYF; cdr3_nt: TGTGCCAGCAGCACCAGGACAGGGGCCTACGAGCAGTACTTC
v_call: TRBV19; d_call: TRBD1; j_call: TRBJ1-5; clone_size: NA; cdr3_aa: CASSGQGSQPQHF; cdr3_nt: TGTGCCAGTAGTGGACAGGGGTCTCAGCCCCAGCATTTT
v_call: TRBV23-1; d_call: TRBD2; j_call: TRBJ2-7; clone_size: NA; cdr3_aa: CASSHLWEGTISYEQYF; cdr3_nt: TGCGCCAGCAGTCACCTATGGGAGGGCACCATCTCCTACGAGCAGTACTTC